The T cell receptor (beta chain) under discussion was sequenced for a study of blood T cells in healthy people across ages (dated by TCRdb to between 2014 and 2017). Notes on the research overall: In model experiments, roughly one uniquely barcoded TCR beta cDNA molecule per two T cells was captured by template switching. Age-related changes in TCR beta repertoire diversity were measured in the study by deep sequencing normalized with unique cDNA molecular identifiers. The donors were divided into four age groups: young (average approximately 17 years), middle-aged (about 39), aged (about 62) and long-lived (roughly 86). For two donors (one aged 18 to 29 and one aged 80 or older), the study analyzed two additional independent replicas of 1 million unique cDNA reads from the same blood draw. The paper as a whole reports these results and caveats: Compared with the aged group, the long-lived group had more naive CD4+ T cells, fewer expanded clones and increased TCR diversity, suggesting age selection. Since profiling was done on bulk unsorted PBMCs, naive and antigen-experienced compartments could not be conclusively compared. There was a strong correlation between observed TCR beta diversity and the percentage of naive T cells measured by flow cytometry. Observed TCR beta diversity per million T cells fell roughly linearly with age, and a significant reduction was already apparent by age roughly 40. Because donor CMV infection status was unknown, age-related changes in expanded clonotypes were potentially confounded. Estimates of total diversity based on one million sequenced T cells were considered lower bounds and underestimates.

Libraries were prepared through 5' RACE. TCRdb lists the instrument as Illumina HiSeq 2500. A second about 7 to 11 cycle PCR used a sample-barcoded 5' primer and a J-beta primer mix. A template-switch 5' adaptor carrying 12 random nucleotides introduced a unique molecular identifier onto each TCR beta cDNA molecule. At least 2.5 million CDR3-containing paired-end reads were obtained from each sample. All of the RNA was converted into first-strand cDNA using the Mint cDNA synthesis kit, with a TRBC-specific oligonucleotide serving as the primer. After uracil-DNA glycosylase treatment, a first 18-cycle PCR used universal primers M1SS and BC2_uni_R on all cDNA. The authors' analysis ran thus. Normalization of each sample was performed by random selection of 1 million high-quality reads, each carrying a distinct molecular identifier. Reads sharing molecular identifiers were discarded rather than binned into consensus sequences. CDR3 identification, clonotype clustering and error correction used MiTCR with a Q25 quality threshold and the strictest error-elimination algorithm. A nonparametric unseen species model using Euler transformation provided a lower-bound estimate of total TCR beta diversity. TCRdb applied fastp at Q25 and MiXCR to the public reads, then kept only in-frame beta chains. CDR3 protein sequences are deduplicated, and each keeps its most common genes and DNA. In this record, the V and J calls reflect TCRdb's handling and not the investigators' own analysis. The sample includes around 520,000 distinct CDR3 sequences, with roughly a quarter observed a single time. Under 4.5% of the sample lies in the top ten.

Trimming takes 0 bases off V and 4 bases off J; junction bases not matched to a gene: 6. The germline V gene sets CDR1 to SGDLS and CDR2 to YYNGEE. The CDR3 covers 16 residues, taking in both the cysteine and the phenylalanine. Just CDR3 DNA is preserved here, 48 bases in frame from base 1. Systemically healthy Caucasian individuals from Russia, 35 to 50 in total and aged roughly 6 to 90 years, were included as donors. Each donor gave ten milliliters of peripheral blood, drawn into EDTA-treated Vacutainer tubes. PBMCs were isolated by Ficoll-Paque density-gradient centrifugation, with at least 6 million obtained per sample. Trizol reagent was used to extract total RNA from the PBMCs, yielding at least 6 micrograms per sample. Naive CD45RAhigh/CD27high T cell percentages were measured by flow cytometry on a PBMC aliquot from every donor. The table lists this clonotype with a few counts. The clone's antigen remains unknown. No base quality information exists; no much larger clone differs at one position.

The same data also contributed to another study, on T cells of mothers and their children. That second report states: Donors were nine systemically healthy Caucasian individuals: three mothers and their six children. cDNA synthesis consumed the entire amount of extracted RNA, loaded at roughly 1.5 ug RNA in each 15 ul reaction. In the second PCR, sample barcodes and 2-4 random nucleotides were introduced via the M1S primer. Over 8 million TCR beta CDR3 reads were obtained for each mother, and approximately 3 million reads were obtained for each child. TCR recombination output is similarly shaped by thymic selection in related and unrelated pairs, with a minor effect exerted by inherited differences. Normalized repertoire overlap was always slightly but never significantly higher in related than unrelated mother-child pairs. Persistent microchimeric T cell clones were not detected, at a sensitivity of about 99 clones per million clonotypes. In the study, deep NGS was used to compare the TCR beta repertoires of mothers and children, and features distinguishing related mother-child pairs from unrelated individuals were sought. The mean age was about 38 +/- 4 years for the mothers and approximately 11 +/- 4 years for the children. After adapter ligation with NEBNext reagents, the libraries were sequenced on Illumina HiSeq 2000 with 100+100 nt paired-end reads. To avoid cross-contamination, the mother libraries and the child libraries were prepared a month apart and sequenced in separate runs. For each donor, between about 500,000 and 2,100,000 distinct TCR beta clonotypes were identified. Naive TCR beta clonotypes were estimated from low-frequency clonotypes matched to each donor's FACS-determined naive share, without sorting.

The sequenced sample was blood. The receptor was derived from a boy between 2 and 10 years old in good health. The V and J segments used are TRBV9 and TRBJ2-3; TRBD2 matches 9 bases in the middle. The CDR3 region: CASSVGGGGAADTQYF. The DNA reads as follows: TGTGCCAGCAGCGTAGGAGGCGGGGGGGCCGCAGATACGCAGTATTTT.